The 19 T cell receptor beta chains below all came from one sample that was sequenced in a study of blood T cell repertoires in COVID-19. Assay: immunoSEQ multiplex PCR; the TCRdb copy retains only in-frame clones and omits some. The sample consists of 210,000 or so clones, 85% to 90% of them appearing once. Sample: peripheral blood. The receptors stem from a man between 18 and 35 years old with active or convalescent COVID-19.

This clone has just a few counts. The V call is TRBV7-9, the J call TRBJ1-2; TRBD1 is a possible D gene (5 bases). V was trimmed by 1 base and J by 8 bases, leaving 14 bases between them. Per germline, CDR1 SEHNR and CDR2 FQNEAQ (reference sequence). This CDR3 contains 14 residues. The CDR3 here is CASSLGQLNSGYTF. CDR3 coding DNA: TGTGCCAGCAGCTTAGGACAGCTTAACTCGGGCTACACCTTC.

This chain links TRBV4-1 with TRBJ2-1; no firm D call. With 2 bases removed from V and 0 bases from J, the gap between germline ends came to 17 bases. Per germline, CDR1 MGHRA and CDR2 YSYEKL. The length of the CDR3 is 18 residues. This chain's CDR3 is CASSQLNLVDSSYNEQFF. In nucleotides, the CDR3 is TGCGCCAGCAGCCAACTCAATCTAGTTGATTCCTCCTACAATGAGCAGTTCTTC.

This clone has just one count. The CDR3 nucleotides are TGTGCCAGTACCCCTGATTGGACAGGAAATTCACCCCTCCACTTT. It specifies CASTPDWTGNSPLHF. This sequence joins TRBV19 and TRBJ1-6, with TRBD1 matching over 7 bases. The V gene end was trimmed by 7 bases and the J gene end by 7 bases; junction bases not matched to a gene: 10. Germline assignment: CDR1 LNHDA and CDR2 SQIVND (reference sequence). This CDR3 region has 15 residues.

V and J are TRBV30 and TRBJ1-2; D may be TRBD1 (5 bases). The V end was cut by 4 bases, the J end by 4 bases, with 16 bases between. Per the germline V gene, CDR1 is GTSNPN and CDR2 is SVGIG (reference sequence). This CDR3 is 14 amino acids long. CDR3 in amino acids: CAWTSTAGSYGYTF. The CDR3 nucleotides are TGTGCCTGGACATCGACAGCGGGTTCCTATGGCTACACCTTC. Together with reference TRBV30 and TRBJ1-2, the CDR3 gives the full variable domain: SQTIHQWPATLVQPVGSPLSLECTVEGTSNPNLYWYRQAAGRGLQLLFYSVGIGQISSEVPQNLSASRPQDRQFILSSKKLLLSDSGFYLCAWTSTAGSYGYTFGSGTRLTVV.

J is TRBJ1-2 and V is TRBV6-5; TRBD1 is a possible D gene (5 bases). Trimming took 6 bases from V and 4 from J, leaving 18 bases between them. The CDR3 has 15 amino acids. Germline CDR1 MNHEY, CDR2 SVGAGI. The CDR3 DNA follows: TGTGCCAGCAGATCGACAGCGCCGGTGATCTATGGCTACACCTTC. It translates to CASRSTAPVIYGYTF.

This clone was seen a single time. The V call is TRBV4-3, the J call TRBJ1-1; TRBD1 matches 8 bases. This CDR3 contains 16 residues. J lost 2 bases, V lost 0 bases, and 5 bases had no gene match. Germline V gene data show CDR1 as LGHNA and CDR2 as YSLEER. CDR3 in amino acids: CASSQDGGTGNTEAFF. CDR3 nucleotides: TGCGCCAGCAGCCAAGATGGTGGGACAGGCAACACTGAAGCTTTCTTT.

The chain joins TRBV4-1 to TRBJ2-1; D is perhaps TRBD1 (5 bases). Trimming shortened V by 1 base and J by 6 bases, and 10 bases separated the two germline ends. CDR1 is MGHRA, CDR2 YSYEKL, per germline. The CDR3 runs 14 residues. The CDR3: CASSQGQSLNEQFF. The DNA of the CDR3 is TGCGCCAGCAGCCAAGGACAGAGCCTCAATGAGCAGTTCTTC.

J is TRBJ1-1 and V is TRBV12-5; maybe TRBD1 (6 bases). Germline V lookup: CDR1 LGHNT, CDR2 FRNRAP. The CDR3 is 17 amino acids. With 0 bases removed from V and 4 bases from J, the gap between germline ends came to 18 bases. CDR3 protein: CASGLVLNPGTSTEAFF. For the CDR3, the DNA is TGTGCTAGTGGTTTGGTACTTAACCCAGGGACAAGCACTGAAGCTTTCTTT. Full variable domain (rest looked up from reference TRBV12-5 and TRBJ1-1): DARVTQTPRHKVTEMGQEVTMRCQPILGHNTVFWYRQTMMQGLELLAYFRNRAPLDDSGMPKDRFSAEMPDATLATLKIQPSEPRDSAVYFCASGLVLNPGTSTEAFFGQGTRLTVV.

V and J are TRBV19 and TRBJ2-5; TRBD1 is a possible D gene (6 bases). V was clipped by 4 bases and J by 0 bases, with 12 bases between them. This CDR3 has 15 amino acids. Germline CDR1 reads LNHDA; CDR2 reads SQIVND (reference sequence). The CDR3 DNA is TGTGCCAGTAGTACTAATACAGGGTACCAAGAGACCCAGTACTTC. The encoded protein is CASSTNTGYQETQYF.

V gene TRBV30 combines with J gene TRBJ1-4, with 8 nucleotides matching TRBD1. The germline CDR1 and CDR2 sequences are GTSNPN and SVGIG (reference sequence). The CDR3 length is 13 residues. V shed 3 bases, J shed 8 bases, and the junction held 5 bases outside the gene matches. The CDR3 loop is CAWSFGQGEKLFF. The CDR3 coding sequence is TGTGCCTGGAGCTTTGGACAGGGAGAAAAACTGTTTTTT.

The chain carries TRBV5-1 and TRBJ2-1; 12 bases fit TRBD2. The CDR3 covers 15 residues. The trim removed 4 bases at V and 6 bases at J, leaving 5 bases unmatched. Per germline, CDR1 SGHRS and CDR2 YFSETQ. The CDR3 DNA follows: TGCGCCAGCAGCCTGACTAGCGGGAGTGGCAATGAGCAGTTCTTC. It is translated as CASSLTSGSGNEQFF.

This chain joins TRBV19 and TRBJ2-3; maybe TRBD2 (5 bases). CDR3 length equals 16 residues. Germline assignment: CDR1 LNHDA and CDR2 SQIVND (reference sequence). V was pared by 3 bases and J by 10 bases, with 23 bases between. CDR3 in amino acids: CASSMRARTPRMAQYF. The CDR3 region has the DNA TGTGCCAGTAGTATGAGGGCCAGAACCCCGCGTATGGCGCAGTATTTT.

The chain combines TRBV28 with TRBJ1-4; 7 bases align to TRBD1. Per the germline V gene, CDR1 is MDHEN and CDR2 is SYDVKM. The trim removed 5 bases at V and 9 bases at J, leaving 15 bases unmatched. The CDR3 sequence is 16 residues long. The CDR3 here is CASSTLRTGPTQKLFF. The CDR3 bases are TGTGCCAGCAGTACCCTTCGGACAGGTCCTACGCAAAAACTGTTTTTT.

The chain is built from TRBV20-1 and TRBJ2-1; D is ambiguous. Trimming took 8 bases from V and 8 from J, leaving 13 bases between them. This CDR3 region has 11 residues. The germline CDR1 and CDR2 sequences are DFQATT and SNEGSKA (reference sequence). As DNA, the CDR3 is TGCAGTCCAACAACTACCCATGAGCAGTTCTTC. Its protein is CSPTTTHEQFF.

The rearrangement uses TRBV5-6 and TRBJ1-4; possible D gene TRBD1, 6 bases. Trimming took off 3 bases at V and 8 bases at J, with 17 bases between the two ends. Germline loops: CDR1 SGHDT, CDR2 YYEEEE. The CDR3 covers 15 residues. In DNA form, the CDR3 reads TGTGCCAGCAGCTACTGGACAGATCTGGAGGAAAAACTGTTTTTT. Translated: CASSYWTDLEEKLFF.

V and J are TRBV4-2 and TRBJ2-2; D remains unclear. There are 13 residues in the CDR3. Looked up from germline, CDR1 is LGHNA and CDR2 is YNFKEQ. V lost 4 bases and J 1 base, leaving 4 bases between the germline ends. The CDR3 DNA follows: TGTGCCAGCAGCCTCAAGAACACCGGGGAGCTGTTTTTT. As protein: CASSLKNTGELFF.

V usage is TRBV15 and J usage is TRBJ2-1, with TRBD2 identical over 8 bases. V lost 0 bases to trimming and J lost 5 bases; unmatched junction nucleotides: 6. The CDR3 totals 16 residues. The V gene's germline CDR1 is LNHNV and CDR2 YYDKDF (reference sequence). CDR3 region: CATSRDPGLDDNEQFF. As DNA, the CDR3 is TGTGCCACCAGCAGAGACCCGGGACTAGACGACAATGAGCAGTTCTTC.

This clone was counted only a few times. V is TRBV9 and J is TRBJ2-7; maybe TRBD2 (6 bases). V lost 3 bases to trimming and J lost 4 bases, with 20 bases between them. The V gene's germline CDR1 is SGDLS and CDR2 YYNGEE. The CDR3 runs 16 residues. The CDR3 is CASSDEQGEDGYEQYF. The CDR3 DNA reads as TGTGCCAGCAGCGACGAACAAGGGGAGGACGGATACGAGCAGTACTTC.

The CDR3 is CATSEGDRDGEKLFF. The CDR3, as DNA: TGTGCCACCAGTGAGGGGGACAGGGACGGTGAAAAACTGTTTTTT. The V call is TRBV24-1, the J call TRBJ1-4, with TRBD1 matching 9 bases. The V and J ends lost 4 bases and 7 bases, in that order; junction bases with no gene match: 6. The CDR3 contains 15 residues. Germline lookup yields CDR1 KGHDR and CDR2 SFDVKD.